This entry lists 32 T cell receptor beta chains sequenced from one sample in a study of cytomegalovirus exposure and HLA in healthy donors. Produced via immunoSEQ multiplex PCR; TCRdb's table is partial and in-frame only. The sample records 100,000 to 150,000 clones, roughly 87% being singletons. The specimen was PBMCs. The receptors originated from a woman aged 18-35 years in good health and CMV-seronegative.

The gene calls are TRBV27 and TRBJ2-1; 13 bases are a match to TRBD2. The CDR3 sequence is 17 residues long. The germline CDR1 and CDR2 sequences are MNHEY and SMNVEV (reference sequence). The ends lost 2 bases at V and 4 bases at J; junction bases unmatched: 5. This chain's CDR3 is CASSLTSGGEPYNEQFF. CDR3 nucleotides: TGTGCCAGCAGTTTAACTAGCGGGGGGGAACCTTACAATGAGCAGTTCTTC.

The chain has TRBV28 and TRBJ2-2; a possible D gene is TRBD2 (9 bases). The CDR3 covers 15 residues. Per the germline V gene, CDR1 is MDHEN and CDR2 is SYDVKM. Trimming took 8 bases from V and 7 from J, leaving 20 bases between them. CDR3 amino acids: CASQRGDRRSGELFF. CDR3 nucleotides: TGTGCCAGCCAGCGGGGGGACAGGCGGAGCGGGGAGCTGTTTTTT.

J is TRBJ1-6 and V is TRBV27; maybe TRBD1 (5 bases). Trimming pared 5 bases from V and 9 bases from J, leaving 11 bases between. The CDR3 extends over 13 amino acids. Germline lookup yields CDR1 MNHEY and CDR2 SMNVEV (reference sequence). CDR3 sequence: CASSRQPSSPLHF. The CDR3 DNA reads as TGTGCCAGCAGTCGACAGCCGAGTTCACCCCTCCACTTT.

The chain joins TRBV5-1 to TRBJ1-3; tentative D call: TRBD1 (5 bases). The germline V and J ends were trimmed by 1 base and 2 bases, with 7 bases remaining between them. Germline CDR1 reads SGHRS; CDR2 reads YFSETQ. The CDR3 consists of 14 residues. The chain's CDR3 is CASSLSRAGNTIYF. CDR3 sequence (DNA): TGCGCCAGCAGCTTGAGCAGGGCTGGAAACACCATATATTTT.

With regard to this clone: Within the sample, other DNA sequences also encode this same CDR3. The chain has TRBV2 and TRBJ2-3; 7 nucleotides agree with TRBD2. This CDR3 region has 19 residues. V trimming: 3 bases; J trimming: 3 bases; junction bases outside the gene matches: 18. CDR1 is SNHLY, CDR2 FYNNEI, per germline. The CDR3: CASSDDIYWASGQTDTQYF. As DNA, the CDR3 is TGTGCCAGCAGTGATGATATTTATTGGGCTAGCGGCCAGACAGATACGCAGTATTTT.

The chain recombines TRBV6-1 with TRBJ1-5; 8 positions agree with TRBD1. V lost 0 bases and J lost 4; bases outside the gene matches: 8. The germline CDR1 and CDR2 sequences are MNHNS and SASEGT. The CDR3 has 17 amino acids. CDR3 loop: CASSEAAGTGLNQPQHF. The CDR3 DNA follows: TGTGCCAGCAGTGAAGCGGCAGGGACAGGACTTAATCAGCCCCAGCATTTT.

V gene TRBV28 combines with J gene TRBJ1-4; D gene uncertain. This CDR3 contains 14 residues. V gave up 3 bases and J gave up 8 bases, with 13 bases separating them. Germline V CDR1 and CDR2: MDHEN, SYDVKM. As DNA, the CDR3 is TGTGCCAGCAGTTTTTCACCTAAGAGAGAAAAACTGTTTTTT. Translated: CASSFSPKREKLFF.

The chain links TRBV4-1 to TRBJ2-3, with TRBD2 matching over 14 bases. The CDR3 is 15 amino acids. The junction had 3 bases not matched to a gene; V was cut back by 1 base and J by 9 bases. CDR1 and CDR2 from the germline V gene are MGHRA and YSYEKL. The CDR3 sequence: CASSQGGLAGVTQYF. CDR3 DNA sequence: TGCGCCAGCAGCCAAGGGGGACTAGCGGGAGTCACGCAGTATTTT.

This clone was counted a few times. The V gene is TRBV28, the J gene TRBJ1-2; TRBD1 matches at 11 bases. Germline V gives CDR1 MDHEN, CDR2 SYDVKM. The CDR3 runs 12 residues. V trimming: 2 bases; J trimming: 14 bases; junction bases outside the gene matches: 4. CDR3 in DNA: TGTGCCAGCAGTTTAGGGACAGGGGGTAAAACCTTC. Translated, it gives CASSLGTGGKTF.

This sequence joins TRBV28 and TRBJ2-1; weak D call: TRBD2 (5 bases). This CDR3 is 11 amino acids long. The V end was cut by 8 bases, the J end by 11 bases, with 13 bases between. In germline, CDR1 is MDHEN, CDR2 SYDVKM. The CDR3, as DNA: TGTGCCAGCCAAGCGGACGGGCAGCAGTTCTTC. Protein product: CASQADGQQFF.

On this clone itself: In the same sample, other DNA sequences code for this CDR3. The rearrangement uses TRBV7-2 and TRBJ2-3; D is perhaps TRBD2 (6 bases). The CDR3 covers 15 residues. The V end lost 4 bases, the J end lost 0 bases, and 11 bases lay between the germline ends. The germline V gene has CDR1 SGHTA and CDR2 FQGNSA. CDR3 region: CASSSDYLSTDTQYF. In nucleotides, the CDR3 is TGTGCCAGCAGCTCGGACTACTTAAGCACAGATACGCAGTATTTT. The entire variable domain, with the rest obtained from reference TRBV7-2 and TRBJ2-3, is as follows: GAGVSQSPSNKVTEKGKDVELRCDPISGHTALYWYRQSLGQGLEFLIYFQGNSAPDKSGLPSDRFSAERTGGSVSTLTIQRTQQEDSAVYLCASSSDYLSTDTQYFGPGTRLTVL.

This chain joins TRBV5-1 and TRBJ1-2; the match to TRBD1 covers 8 bases. Germline V lookup: CDR1 SGHRS, CDR2 YFSETQ. The trim removed 0 bases at V and 2 bases at J, leaving 12 bases unmatched. This CDR3 contains 18 residues. The CDR3 nucleotides read TGCGCCAGCAGCTTGGCCGTCTATGGACAGGGTGCGAACTATGGCTACACCTTC. It translates to CASSLAVYGQGANYGYTF.

This chain joins TRBV2 and TRBJ1-1, with a possible D match to TRBD1 (5 bases). V lost 5 bases and J lost 1, with 11 bases in between. The germline V gene has CDR1 SNHLY and CDR2 FYNNEI. This CDR3 has 14 amino acids. CDR3 DNA sequence: TGTGCCAGCAGTCCCCCGGACAAGAACACTGAAGCTTTCTTT. Translation gives CASSPPDKNTEAFF.

The genes are TRBV6-5 and TRBJ2-1, with 8 bases matching TRBD2. This CDR3 region has 13 residues. Germline lookup yields CDR1 MNHEY and CDR2 SVGAGI. J gave up 6 bases and V 5 bases, and 3 bases lay outside the gene matches. This CDR3 reads CASSPGTSNEQFF. The CDR3 DNA sequence: TGTGCCAGCAGTCCCGGGACTAGCAATGAGCAGTTCTTC.

The chain links TRBV28 to TRBJ2-3; a possible D gene is TRBD1 (6 bases). Between the trimmed V and J ends, which lost 5 bases and 1 base, there was a span of 13 bases. CDR1 MDHEN and CDR2 SYDVKM come from the germline V gene. This CDR3 comprises 15 residues. This CDR3 is CASSLTGFGTDTQYF. In DNA form, the CDR3 reads TGTGCCAGCAGTCTCACAGGGTTTGGCACAGATACGCAGTATTTT.

The chain recombines TRBV11-2 with TRBJ2-3, with 7 bases that match TRBD1. The trim removed 7 bases at V and 1 base at J, leaving 2 bases unmatched. CDR3 size: 13 residues. Germline-derived CDR1 and CDR2 are SGHAT and FQNNGV. The CDR3 region is CASNGQGTDTQYF. The CDR3 nucleotides read TGTGCCAGCAATGGACAGGGCACAGATACGCAGTATTTT.

The rearrangement links TRBV6-5 to TRBJ1-1; no reliable D call. The germline gives CDR1 MNHEY, CDR2 SVGAGI. The CDR3 consists of 15 residues. V shed 4 bases and J shed 4 bases, with 16 bases lying between them. The CDR3 DNA follows: TGTGCCAGCAGTTTTTCAAGGTTCGGGTCCACTGAAGCTTTCTTT. Residues: CASSFSRFGSTEAFF.

The rearrangement joins TRBV7-9 to TRBJ2-3; no reliable D call. Germline V gives CDR1 SEHNR, CDR2 FQNEAQ (reference sequence). CDR3 size: 15 residues. Trimming cost V 1 base and J 6 bases, with 14 bases left between them. The CDR3 nucleotides are TGTGCCAGCAGCTTAGAACGGTCTTTCACGGATACGCAGTATTTT. This translates into CASSLERSFTDTQYF.

This chain joins TRBV6-1 and TRBJ2-7; no clear D gene. This CDR3 has 14 residues. CDR1 is MNHNS and CDR2 is SASEGT in the germline V gene. V was trimmed by 1 base and J by 3 bases, leaving 10 bases between them. This CDR3 is CASSEVGTDYEQYV. DNA for the CDR3: TGTGCCAGCAGTGAAGTAGGCACGGACTACGAGCAGTACGTC.

The rearrangement joins TRBV4-3 to TRBJ2-4; D is possibly TRBD1 (6 bases). The CDR3 sequence is 20 residues long. Germline assignment: CDR1 LGHNA and CDR2 YSLEER. Trimming took off 1 base at V and 2 bases at J, with 24 bases between the two ends. Here the CDR3 DNA reads TGCGCCAGCAGCCAAGCCCACTTGGGGGCTTCCATCAGGCCCAAAAACATTCAGTACTTC. Its protein is CASSQAHLGASIRPKNIQYF.

The chain uses TRBV7-6 and TRBJ1-1; 7 nucleotides align to TRBD1. The CDR3 has 14 residues. V trimming: 5 bases; J trimming: 2 bases; junction bases outside the gene matches: 5. Germline CDR1 is SGHVS and CDR2 is FNYEAQ. Written as DNA, the CDR3 is TGTGCCAGCAGCACCCGACAGGGCAACACTGAAGCTTTCTTT. Its translation: CASSTRQGNTEAFF.

The chain couples TRBV6-1 to TRBJ2-1; 13 nucleotides agree with TRBD2. The trim removed 6 bases at V and 4 bases at J, leaving 3 bases unmatched. The germline V gene has CDR1 MNHNS and CDR2 SASEGT. The length of the CDR3 is 15 residues. This CDR3 is CASRGLAGPYNEQFF. CDR3 nucleotides: TGTGCCAGCAGGGGACTAGCGGGGCCTTACAATGAGCAGTTCTTC.

CDR3 amino acids: CASSVRQGTGELFF. Written as DNA, the CDR3 is TGTGCCAGCAGTGTCCGACAGGGGACCGGGGAGCTGTTTTTT. This chain joins TRBV28 and TRBJ2-2; 8 positions agree with TRBD1. Losses at the gene ends were 5 bases for V and 5 bases for J; bases not matched to a gene: 4. Germline CDR1 reads MDHEN; CDR2 reads SYDVKM. The length of the CDR3 is 14 residues.

The chain uses TRBV19 and TRBJ2-3; D might be TRBD2 (5 bases). Germline CDR1 and CDR2: LNHDA and SQIVND (reference sequence). Trimming took 5 bases from V and 0 from J, leaving 15 bases between them. The CDR3 is made up of 16 amino acids. DNA for the CDR3: TGTGCCAGTAGTCCTCTTGGGTGGAGGAGCACAGATACGCAGTATTTT. It yields the protein CASSPLGWRSTDTQYF.

The chain uses TRBV23-1 and TRBJ2-5; TRBD2 aligns across 8 bases. TRBV23-1 is annotated as an ORF whose role is uncertain. This CDR3 spans 18 amino acids. Trimming removed 4 bases from V and 4 bases from J; junction bases left unmatched: 17. The DNA of the CDR3 is TGCGCCAGCAGTCGCACCAACCCTAGGAGGGCGGGGGGAGAGACCCAGTACTTC. The encoded protein is CASSRTNPRRAGGETQYF.

This clone was counted a single time. The gene calls are TRBV4-2 and TRBJ2-5; 8 nucleotides align to TRBD2. The germline CDR1 and CDR2 sequences are LGHNA and YNFKEQ. The CDR3 runs to 16 residues. V gave up 2 bases and J gave up 5 bases; unmatched junction bases: 10. In DNA form, the CDR3 reads TGTGCCAGCAGCCAAAAGGCCGGGGGGGCCTCGGAGACCCAGTACTTC. Translated, it gives CASSQKAGGASETQYF.

This clone was counted ten times or more. This chain links TRBV19 with TRBJ1-2; maybe TRBD1 (6 bases). V shed 5 bases and J shed 5 bases, with 18 bases lying between them. The CDR3 totals 15 residues. Germline CDR1 is LNHDA and CDR2 is SQIVND (reference sequence). CDR3 DNA sequence: TGTGCCAGTAGTTCGTACCAAGGGGGTAAGTATGGCTACACCTTC. Translation gives CASSSYQGGKYGYTF.

This clone was seen a few times. The chain recombines TRBV25-1 with TRBJ2-7; D is possibly TRBD1 (6 bases). V lost 9 bases and J 3 bases, leaving 12 bases between the germline ends. Germline V gives CDR1 MGHDK, CDR2 SYGVNS. This CDR3 is built from 12 residues. The CDR3 DNA is TGTGCCAGTGGGACAACCTTCTACGAGCAGTACGTC. Its protein product is CASGTTFYEQYV.

The chain carries TRBV5-4 and TRBJ2-5; unclear D gene. The germline gives CDR1 SGHNT, CDR2 YYREEE (reference sequence). The ends were cut back, 9 bases at V and 2 bases at J, with 8 bases in the middle. The CDR3 runs 11 residues. CDR3 bases: TGTGCCATCACTTGGCAAGAGACCCAGTACTTC. Translation gives CAITWQETQYF.

This chain connects TRBV12-5 to TRBJ2-1; 8 bases map to TRBD2. Germline-derived CDR1 and CDR2 are LGHNT and FRNRAP. The CDR3 loop spans 14 amino acids. The junction had 9 bases not matched to a gene; V was cut back by 4 bases and J by 10 bases. The CDR3 region is CASGSTTSGGEQFF. Written as DNA, the CDR3 is TGTGCTAGTGGTTCGACTACTAGCGGTGGCGAGCAGTTCTTC. Based on the CDR3 plus reference TRBV12-5 and TRBJ2-1, the full variable domain is DARVTQTPRHKVTEMGQEVTMRCQPILGHNTVFWYRQTMMQGLELLAYFRNRAPLDDSGMPKDRFSAEMPDATLATLKIQPSEPRDSAVYFCASGSTTSGGEQFFGPGTRLTVL.

The V call is TRBV5-6, the J call TRBJ2-3; the match to TRBD2 covers 12 bases. With V trimmed by 4 bases and J by 5 bases, 5 bases remained unmatched. The CDR3 runs to 15 residues. Per germline, CDR1 SGHDT and CDR2 YYEEEE. The CDR3 protein is CASSRLAGVKDTQYF. Written as DNA, the CDR3 is TGTGCCAGCAGCCGACTAGCGGGAGTTAAAGATACGCAGTATTTT. The complete variable domain, with remaining parts taken from reference TRBV5-6 and TRBJ2-3, reads DAGVTQSPTHLIKTRGQQVTLRCSPKSGHDTVSWYQQALGQGPQFIFQYYEEEERQRGNFPDRFSGHQFPNYSSELNVNALLLGDSALYLCASSRLAGVKDTQYFGPGTRLTVL.

This chain links TRBV7-6 with TRBJ2-7, with D perhaps matching TRBD1 (5 bases). The V gene lost 8 bases and the J gene lost 2 bases, with 16 bases spanning the gap. Germline V gene data show CDR1 as SGHVS and CDR2 as FNYEAQ. This CDR3 has 14 residues. The CDR3 nucleotides are TGTGCCAGCGCTTCGTATCAGGGAACCTACGAGCAGTACGTC. It is translated as CASASYQGTYEQYV.